The TCR beta chain described here comes from a study of T cells expressing NK-cell markers. Study-level background: Sorted CD3+CD56+NKG2C+, CD3+CD56+NKG2C- and CD3+CD56-NKG2C+ T cells supplied TCR beta repertoires.

Overall study results and limits: The leading position in the CD3+CD56-NKG2C+ fraction of several donors also went to these clonotypes. In a group of 5 or 6 donors, dominant NKG2C+ clonotypes represented about 1.0-7.5% of CD8+ T cells.

On this clonotype itself: No antigen is known for it.

Germline CDR1 SGHDT, CDR2 YYEEEE. CDR3 size: 17 residues. The authors generated TCR beta cDNA through 5'RACE template switching with UMIs. From its re-call of the 5' RACE reads, TCRdb lists each CDR3 protein once, without DNA. The table lists about 460,000 distinct CDR3 sequences, with more than 1.4% in the top ten. The clonotype was recovered from a woman aged 45-59 years in good health. The specimen was blood T cells: a sorted CD56 or NKG2C T cell subset, CD4+ or CD8+ T cells, or bulk PBMC T cells (not recorded which). This sequence joins TRBV5-6 and TRBJ2-1; TCRdb reports TRBD1, a call that lacks DNA to check it against. CDR3 residues: CASSLEAGRGTYNEQFF.